The sequence of this T cell receptor (beta chain) was determined in a study of cytomegalovirus exposure and HLA in healthy donors. Study findings and constraints: Being productive about 87% or about 30% of the time was typical of most TCR beta V segments in an earlier analysis.

Worth noting for this clone: Its matching antigen is unknown.

The primer mix had 60 Vbeta and 13 Jbeta primers. Measured with immunoSEQ multiplex PCR; TCRdb has only the in-frame clones, and not every one. The data contain about 140,000 clones, about three quarters of them seen just once; the ten biggest clones take up less than 2%. Per germline, CDR1 MGHRA and CDR2 YSYEKL. V shed 1 base, J shed 3 bases, and the junction held 8 bases outside the gene matches. This CDR3 is built from 17 residues. This receptor was obtained from a man between 35 and 55 years old in good health and CMV-seronegative. The sample consisted of PBMCs. The rearrangement uses TRBV4-1 and TRBJ2-1, with 8 bases lining up with TRBD2. The CDR3 is CASSQVVAGSRYNEQFF. The CDR3 DNA follows: TGCGCCAGCAGCCAAGTTGTAGCGGGGAGCCGCTACAATGAGCAGTTCTTC.